One sample yielded the 22 T cell receptor beta chains listed below, sequenced in a study of human T cells and chemical hapten exposure. Regarding time point: pre-sensitization, week 0. Treatment in this sample: therapeutic diphenylcyclopropenone sensitization with weekly scalp DPC. Whole blood that had not been fractionated was the source of extracted total RNA. Each CDR3 protein gets one entry after TCRdb re-called the RACE reads with MiXCR. The sample has under 60,000 distinct CDR3 sequences, approximately 9.5% seen once. Sample: whole blood, taken in connection with sensitization to the hapten diphenylcyclopropenone (DPC). Receptor source: a woman under 40 with alopecia areata. Some clones in this sample may be carry-over from other donors' samples.

The chain links TRBV7-9 to TRBJ2-2; TRBD2 is a possible D gene (7 bases). Looked up from germline, CDR1 is SEHNR and CDR2 is FQNEAQ (reference sequence). V lost 5 bases to trimming and J lost 5 bases, with 12 bases between them. This CDR3 has 14 residues. The CDR3 DNA follows: TGTGCCAGCAGCCCGAGGGGGGGTACCGGGGAGCTGTTTTTT. It encodes CASSPRGGTGELFF.

This chain connects TRBV20-1 to TRBJ1-1, with D perhaps TRBD1 (6 bases). V lost 3 bases, J lost 7 bases, and 12 bases lay in between. The CDR3 runs 12 residues. The germline V gene encodes CDR1 DFQATT and CDR2 SNEGSKA (reference sequence). The CDR3, as DNA: TGCAGTGCTAGCCGGACAGAGGATGAAGCTTTCTTT. Its protein product is CSASRTEDEAFF.

This clonotype was recorded at least ten times. The CDR3 bases are TGTGCCAGTGTTGAACAGGGGCGCCCGCCCCAGCATTTT. Encoded protein: CASVEQGRPPQHF. The J gene is TRBJ1-5, the V gene TRBV28; 7 nucleotides line up with TRBD1. Germline V gene data show CDR1 as MDHEN and CDR2 as SYDVKM. V lost 9 bases and J lost 9; bases outside the gene matches: 11. This CDR3 spans 13 amino acids.

The V call is TRBV11-1, the J call TRBJ2-3; 8 nucleotides align to TRBD2. The length of the CDR3 is 15 residues. Germline V gene lookup returns CDR1 SGHAT and CDR2 FQDESV (reference sequence). With V trimmed by 3 bases and J by 1 base, 3 bases remained unmatched. The CDR3 loop reads CASSFSGDRTDTQYF. For the CDR3, the DNA is TGTGCCAGCAGCTTTAGCGGGGACCGCACAGATACGCAGTATTTT. Based on the CDR3 plus reference TRBV11-1 and TRBJ2-3, the full variable domain is EAEVAQSPRYKITEKSQAVAFWCDPISGHATLYWYRQILGQGPELLVQFQDESVVDDSQLPKDRFSAERLKGVDSTLKIQPAELGDSAMYLCASSFSGDRTDTQYFGPGTRLTVL.

The chain couples TRBV5-6 to TRBJ1-2, with D unclear. Trimming shortened V by 1 base and J by 7 bases, and 14 bases separated the two germline ends. Germline values: CDR1 SGHDT, CDR2 YYEEEE. The CDR3 length is 14 residues. CDR3 protein: CASSLLVGRFGYTF. As DNA, the CDR3 is TGTGCCAGCAGCTTGTTGGTTGGACGATTTGGCTACACCTTC.

This clonotype was detected a few times. The chain combines TRBV3-1 with TRBJ1-2; the match to TRBD1 covers 7 bases. V gave up 4 bases and J gave up 4 bases; unmatched junction bases: 9. This CDR3 has 15 amino acids. CDR1 and CDR2 (germline): LGHDT, YNNKEL (reference sequence). The CDR3 sequence: CASSRQDAGGYGYTF. CDR3 sequence (DNA): TGTGCCAGCAGCCGCCAAGATGCAGGGGGCTATGGCTACACCTTC.

The chain carries TRBV6-5 and TRBJ1-1; possible D gene TRBD1, 5 bases. From germline, CDR1 is MNHEY and CDR2 SVGAGI. The ends were cut back, 6 bases at V and 4 bases at J, with 12 bases in the middle. The CDR3 has 13 amino acids. DNA for the CDR3: TGTGCCAGCAGGTCAACAGGACTCACTGAAGCTTTCTTT. It codes for CASRSTGLTEAFF.

This clonotype was detected only a few times. The chain links TRBV19 to TRBJ2-1, with a tentative D call TRBD2 (7 bases). This CDR3 has 12 amino acids. Trimming cost V 4 bases and J 10 bases, with 11 bases left between them. Germline V CDR1 and CDR2: LNHDA, SQIVND (reference sequence). The CDR3 coding sequence is TGTGCCAGTAGTAGCGGGGGCAGGGAGCAGTTCTTC. This gives the protein CASSSGGREQFF.

The V call is TRBV20-1, the J call TRBJ2-2; D may be TRBD1 (6 bases). The V end lost 0 bases, the J end lost 4 bases, and 15 bases lay between the germline ends. The CDR3 runs 16 residues. From germline, CDR1 is DFQATT and CDR2 SNEGSKA (reference sequence). The CDR3 loop is CSARDWGHRSTGELFF. DNA for the CDR3: TGCAGTGCTAGAGATTGGGGACACCGGAGCACCGGGGAGCTGTTTTTT.

This clonotype was counted ten times or more. The chain uses TRBV12-3 or TRBV12-4 and TRBJ2-3; D gene uncertain. This CDR3 is built from 12 residues. V lost 5 bases to trimming and J lost 5 bases, with 8 bases between them. In DNA, the CDR3 is TGTGCCAGCAGTCCGCCGGGAGATACGCAGTATTTT. It translates to CASSPPGDTQYF.

This clonotype was seen many times. DNA of the CDR3: TGTGCCAGCAGCTACCACAAGGGTTCTAATGAAAAACTGTTTTTT. Protein sequence: CASSYHKGSNEKLFF. The V call is TRBV7-2, the J call TRBJ1-4; D unclear. Germline assignment: CDR1 SGHTA and CDR2 FQGNSA. Trimming cost V 4 bases and J 3 bases, with 12 bases left between them. The CDR3 has 15 residues.

CDR3: CASSPPSTDTQYF. The CDR3 DNA is TGTGCCAGCTCACCCCCGTCCACAGATACGCAGTATTTT. V is TRBV18 and J is TRBJ2-3, with D uncertain. This CDR3 region has 13 residues. Germline lookup yields CDR1 KGHSH and CDR2 LQKENI. Trimming took 3 bases from V and 2 from J, leaving 6 bases between them.

This clonotype occurred many times. The chain joins TRBV4-3 to TRBJ1-6; no clear D. Germline V gene data show CDR1 as LGHNA and CDR2 as YSLEER. V dropped 0 bases and J dropped 0 bases, with 9 bases sitting between them. The CDR3 consists of 17 residues. CDR3 sequence (DNA): TGCGCCAGCAGCCAAGAAGCGACAAGCTCCTATAATTCACCCCTCCACTTT. Protein sequence: CASSQEATSSYNSPLHF.

This clonotype was picked up many times. This chain connects TRBV12-2 to TRBJ2-7; TRBD1 was called by the table and not checked on the DNA. TRBV12-2 is recorded as a pseudogene. The CDR3 extends over 18 amino acids. The CDR3 is CASRSRGQGVMDSYEQYF. CDR3 nucleotide sequence: TGTGCAAGTCGCTCCCGGGGACAGGGGGTTATGGATTCCTACGAGCAGTACTTC.

This clonotype was seen only a few times. This chain links TRBV12-3 or TRBV12-4 with TRBJ2-2; no firm D call. V dropped 0 bases and J dropped 0 bases, with 2 bases sitting between them. The CDR3 is made up of 14 amino acids. The CDR3 bases are TGTGCCAGCAGTTTAGCAGCGAACACCGGGGAGCTGTTTTTT. Protein product: CASSLAANTGELFF.

This clonotype was found a few times. J is TRBJ2-7 and V is TRBV6-2 or TRBV6-3; tentatively, D is TRBD2 (6 bases). The CDR3 consists of 16 residues. Germline CDR1 is MNHEY and CDR2 is SVGEGT. Trimming stripped 4 bases from V and 2 bases from J, with 18 bases between. The CDR3 loop reads CASSSPLREVTYEQYF. The CDR3 DNA is TGTGCCAGCAGTTCCCCCTTAAGGGAGGTTACCTACGAGCAGTACTTC.

This clonotype was observed a handful of times. V is TRBV9 and J is TRBJ2-1, with a tentative D call TRBD1 (6 bases). This CDR3 is built from 15 residues. V lost 4 bases and J lost 4, with 15 bases in between. The V gene's germline CDR1 is SGDLS and CDR2 YYNGEE. As DNA, the CDR3 is TGTGCCAGCAGCCAGGGGCAGCCTGCTTACAATGAGCAGTTCTTC. Translating gives CASSQGQPAYNEQFF. Full variable domain (missing parts from reference TRBV9 and TRBJ2-1): DSGVTQTPKHLITATGQRVTLRCSPRSGDLSVYWYQQSLDQGLQFLIQYYNGEERAKGNILERFSAQQFPDLHSELNLSSLELGDSALYFCASSQGQPAYNEQFFGPGTRLTVL.

In its sample, this clonotype was seen a few times. V usage is TRBV5-1 and J usage is TRBJ2-1, with TRBD2 identical over 11 bases. V trimming: 0 bases; J trimming: 3 bases; junction bases outside the gene matches: 5. Germline V gene data show CDR1 as SGHRS and CDR2 as YFSETQ. The CDR3 runs to 17 residues. The CDR3: CASSLVSSGGDYNEQFF. DNA for the CDR3: TGCGCCAGCAGCTTGGTTAGTAGCGGGGGGGACTACAATGAGCAGTTCTTC.

This clonotype was found a few times. This chain connects TRBV20-1 to TRBJ2-7; unclear D gene. The CDR3 has 14 residues. CDR1 is DFQATT, CDR2 SNEGSKA, per germline (reference sequence). Trimming cost V 6 bases and J 1 base, with 16 bases left between them. The CDR3 region is CSARRVTGSYEQYF. The DNA for the CDR3 is TGCAGTGCCCGACGTGTGACCGGTTCCTACGAGCAGTACTTC.

The chain has TRBV7-8 and TRBJ1-5; D remains ambiguous. Trimming stripped 2 bases from V and 3 bases from J, with 5 bases between. The CDR3 loop spans 13 amino acids. Germline loops: CDR1 SGHVS, CDR2 FQNEAQ. CDR3 bases: TGTGCCAGCAGCTTAATCGACAATCAGCCCCAGCATTTT. This translates into CASSLIDNQPQHF.

This clonotype was detected a few times. V gene TRBV6-2 or TRBV6-3 combines with J gene TRBJ2-7; TRBD1 is a possible D gene (5 bases). The CDR3 has 14 amino acids. CDR1 and CDR2 (germline): MNHEY, SVGEGT. The V and J ends lost 6 bases and 3 bases respectively, with 15 bases between them. The CDR3 region has the DNA TGTGCCAGCAGCCCATGGCAGGGAATCTACGAGCAGTACTTC. Translated, it gives CASSPWQGIYEQYF.

V usage is TRBV9 and J usage is TRBJ2-3; no definite D call. V was pared by 9 bases and J by 2 bases, with 16 bases between. This CDR3 contains 14 residues. Per germline, CDR1 SGDLS and CDR2 YYNGEE. This CDR3 is CATSYAPNTDTQYF. In DNA form, the CDR3 reads TGTGCCACCTCATATGCCCCCAACACAGATACGCAGTATTTT.